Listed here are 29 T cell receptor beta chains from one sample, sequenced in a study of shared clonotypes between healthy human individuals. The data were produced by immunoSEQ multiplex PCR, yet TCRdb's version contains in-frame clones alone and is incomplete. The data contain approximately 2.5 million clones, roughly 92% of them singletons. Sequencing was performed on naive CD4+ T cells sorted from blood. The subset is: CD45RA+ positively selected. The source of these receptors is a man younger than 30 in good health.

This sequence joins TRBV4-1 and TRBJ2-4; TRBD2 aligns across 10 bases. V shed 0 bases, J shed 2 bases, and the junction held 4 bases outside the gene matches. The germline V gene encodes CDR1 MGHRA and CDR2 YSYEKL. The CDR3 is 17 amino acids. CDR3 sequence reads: CASSQDKAGGTKNIQYF. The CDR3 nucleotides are TGCGCCAGCAGCCAAGATAAAGCGGGGGGGACCAAAAACATTCAGTACTTC.

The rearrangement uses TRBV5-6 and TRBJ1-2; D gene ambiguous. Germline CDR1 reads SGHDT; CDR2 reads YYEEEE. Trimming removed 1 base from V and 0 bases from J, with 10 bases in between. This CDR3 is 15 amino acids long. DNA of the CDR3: TGTGCCAGCAGCTTGATCCGGACCGCTAACTATGGCTACACCTTC. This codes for CASSLIRTANYGYTF.

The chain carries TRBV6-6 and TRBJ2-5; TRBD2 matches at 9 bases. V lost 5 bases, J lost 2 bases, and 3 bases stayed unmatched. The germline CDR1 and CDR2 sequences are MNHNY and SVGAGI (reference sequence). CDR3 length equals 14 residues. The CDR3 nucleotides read TGTGCCAGCAGTCTTAGCGGGGGTCAAGAGACCCAGTACTTC. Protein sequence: CASSLSGGQETQYF.

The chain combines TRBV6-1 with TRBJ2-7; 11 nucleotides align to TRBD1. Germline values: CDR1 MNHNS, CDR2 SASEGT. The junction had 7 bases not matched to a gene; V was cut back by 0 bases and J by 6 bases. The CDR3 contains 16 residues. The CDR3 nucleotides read TGTGCCAGCAGTGAAGCGCTTGGACAGGGGGCGAGCGAGCAGTACTTC. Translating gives CASSEALGQGASEQYF.

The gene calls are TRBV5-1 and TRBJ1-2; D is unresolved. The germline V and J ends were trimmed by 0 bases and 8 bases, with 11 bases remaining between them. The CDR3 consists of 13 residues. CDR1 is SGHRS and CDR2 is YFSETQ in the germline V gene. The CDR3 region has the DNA TGCGCCAGCAGCTTGGGGGGAACTAGGGGCTACACCTTC. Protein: CASSLGGTRGYTF.

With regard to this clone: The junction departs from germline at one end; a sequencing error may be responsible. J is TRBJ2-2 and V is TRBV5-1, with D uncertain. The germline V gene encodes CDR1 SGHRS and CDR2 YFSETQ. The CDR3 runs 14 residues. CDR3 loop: CASSEGPNTGELFF. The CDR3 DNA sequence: TGCGCCAGCAGCGAAGGCCCGAATACCGGGGAGCTGTTTTTT. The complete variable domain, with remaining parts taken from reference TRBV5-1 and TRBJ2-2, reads KAGVTQTPRYLIKTRGQQVTLSCSPISGHRSVSWYQQTPGQGLQFLFEYFSETQRNKGNFPGRFSGRQFSNSRSEMNVSTLELGDSALYLCASSEGPNTGELFFGEGSRLTVL.

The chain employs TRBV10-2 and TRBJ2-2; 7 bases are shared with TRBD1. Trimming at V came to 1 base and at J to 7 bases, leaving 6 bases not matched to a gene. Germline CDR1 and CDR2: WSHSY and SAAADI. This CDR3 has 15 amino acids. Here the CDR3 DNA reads TGCGCCAGCAGTGAGTGGTCCAACAGGGGCGGGGAGCTGTTTTTT. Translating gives CASSEWSNRGGELFF.

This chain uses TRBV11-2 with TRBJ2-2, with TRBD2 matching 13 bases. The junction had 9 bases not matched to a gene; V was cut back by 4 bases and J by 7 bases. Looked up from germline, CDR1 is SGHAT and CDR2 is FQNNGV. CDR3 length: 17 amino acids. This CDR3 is CASSSPTSGRIVGELFF. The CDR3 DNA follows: TGTGCCAGCAGCTCCCCGACTAGCGGGAGGATCGTCGGGGAGCTGTTTTTT.

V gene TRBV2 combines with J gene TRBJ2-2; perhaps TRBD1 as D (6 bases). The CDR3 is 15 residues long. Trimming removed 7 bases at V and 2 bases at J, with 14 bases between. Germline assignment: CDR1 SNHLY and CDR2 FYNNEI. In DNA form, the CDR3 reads TGTGCCAGCACTTATCAGGGGTCAAACACCGGGGAGCTGTTTTTT. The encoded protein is CASTYQGSNTGELFF.

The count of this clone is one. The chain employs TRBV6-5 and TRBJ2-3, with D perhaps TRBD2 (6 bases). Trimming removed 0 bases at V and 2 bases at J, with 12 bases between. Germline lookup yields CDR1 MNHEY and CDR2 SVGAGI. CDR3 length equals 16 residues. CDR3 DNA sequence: TGTGCCAGCAGTTACTCGGGGGGATTGGACACAGATACGCAGTATTTT. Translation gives CASSYSGGLDTDTQYF.

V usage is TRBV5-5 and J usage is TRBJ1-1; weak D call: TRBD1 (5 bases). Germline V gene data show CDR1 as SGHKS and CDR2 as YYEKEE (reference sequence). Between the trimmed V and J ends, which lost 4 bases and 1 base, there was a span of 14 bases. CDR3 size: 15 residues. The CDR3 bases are TGTGCCAGCAGCCACCTCGGGGGGGAGAACACTGAAGCTTTCTTT. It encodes CASSHLGGENTEAFF. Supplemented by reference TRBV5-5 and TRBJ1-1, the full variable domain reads DAGVTQSPTHLIKTRGQQVTLRCSPISGHKSVSWYQQVLGQGPQFIFQYYEKEERGRGNFPDRFSARQFPNYSSELNVNALLLGDSALYLCASSHLGGENTEAFFGQGTRLTVV.

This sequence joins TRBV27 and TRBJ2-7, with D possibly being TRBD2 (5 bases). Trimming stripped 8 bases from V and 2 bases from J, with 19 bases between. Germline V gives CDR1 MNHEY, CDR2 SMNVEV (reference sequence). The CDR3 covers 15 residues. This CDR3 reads CASRPVGLGAYEQYF. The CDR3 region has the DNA TGTGCCAGCCGCCCTGTAGGACTCGGGGCCTACGAGCAGTACTTC.

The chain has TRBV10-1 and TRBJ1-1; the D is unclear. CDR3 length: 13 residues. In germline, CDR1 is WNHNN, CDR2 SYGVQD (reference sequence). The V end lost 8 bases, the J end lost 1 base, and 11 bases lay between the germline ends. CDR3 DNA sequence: TGCGCCAGCCGGAAGACACCGAACACTGAAGCTTTCTTT. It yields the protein CASRKTPNTEAFF.

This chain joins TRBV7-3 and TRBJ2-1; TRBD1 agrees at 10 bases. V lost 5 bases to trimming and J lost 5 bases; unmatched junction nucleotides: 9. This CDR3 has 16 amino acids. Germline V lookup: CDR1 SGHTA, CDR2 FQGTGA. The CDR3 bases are TGTGCCAGCAGCCCATGGGACAGGGGTCCCAACAATGAGCAGTTCTTC. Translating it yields CASSPWDRGPNNEQFF.

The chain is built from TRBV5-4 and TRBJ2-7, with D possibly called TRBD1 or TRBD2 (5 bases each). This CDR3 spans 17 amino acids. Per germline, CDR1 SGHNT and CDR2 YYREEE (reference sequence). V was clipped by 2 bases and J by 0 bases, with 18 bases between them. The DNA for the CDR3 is TGTGCCAGCAGCTTCGGGGCAGGGACGACCGTCTCCTACGAGCAGTACTTC. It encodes CASSFGAGTTVSYEQYF.

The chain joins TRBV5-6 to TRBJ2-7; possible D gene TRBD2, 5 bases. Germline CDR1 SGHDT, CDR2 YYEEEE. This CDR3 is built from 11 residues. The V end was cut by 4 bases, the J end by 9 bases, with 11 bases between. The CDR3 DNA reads TGTGCCAGCAGCCGAGGGAACAGGCAGTACTTC. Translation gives CASSRGNRQYF.

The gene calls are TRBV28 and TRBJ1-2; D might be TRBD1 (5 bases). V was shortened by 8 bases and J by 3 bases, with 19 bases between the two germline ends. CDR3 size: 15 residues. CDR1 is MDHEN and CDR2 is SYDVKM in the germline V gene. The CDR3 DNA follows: TGTGCCAGCTTCGGCCCGACAGCTATCCACTATGGCTACACCTTC. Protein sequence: CASFGPTAIHYGYTF.

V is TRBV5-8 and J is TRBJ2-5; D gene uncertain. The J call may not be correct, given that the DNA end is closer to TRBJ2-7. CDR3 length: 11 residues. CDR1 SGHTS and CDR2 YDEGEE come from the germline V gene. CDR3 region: CASSLVSEQYF. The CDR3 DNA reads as TGTGCCAGCAGCTTGGTATCCGAGCAGTACTTC.

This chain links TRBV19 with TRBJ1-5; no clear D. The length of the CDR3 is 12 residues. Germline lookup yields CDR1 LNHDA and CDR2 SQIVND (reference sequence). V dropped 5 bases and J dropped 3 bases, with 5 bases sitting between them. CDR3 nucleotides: TGTGCCAGTAGTTGGATCAATCAGCCCCAGCATTTT. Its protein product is CASSWINQPQHF.

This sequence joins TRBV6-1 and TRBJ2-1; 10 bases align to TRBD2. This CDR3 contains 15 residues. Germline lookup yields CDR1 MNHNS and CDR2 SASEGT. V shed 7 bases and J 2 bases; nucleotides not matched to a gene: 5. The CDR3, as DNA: TGTGCCAGCACCGCCCTAGCGGGGGCCTACAATGAGCAGTTCTTC. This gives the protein CASTALAGAYNEQFF.

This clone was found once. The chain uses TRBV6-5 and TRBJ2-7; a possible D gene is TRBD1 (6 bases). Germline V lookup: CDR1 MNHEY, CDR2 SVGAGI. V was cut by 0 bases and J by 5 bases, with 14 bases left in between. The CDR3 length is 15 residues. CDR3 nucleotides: TGTGCCAGCAGTTACTCCCCAGGGGCCCATCACGAGCAGTACTTC. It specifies CASSYSPGAHHEQYF.

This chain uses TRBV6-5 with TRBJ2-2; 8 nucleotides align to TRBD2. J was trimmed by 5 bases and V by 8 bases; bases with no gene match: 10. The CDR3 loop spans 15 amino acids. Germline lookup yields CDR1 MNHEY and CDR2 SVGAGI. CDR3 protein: CASGSSGSGTGELFF. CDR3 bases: TGTGCCAGCGGATCTAGCGGGTCCGGGACCGGGGAGCTGTTTTTT.

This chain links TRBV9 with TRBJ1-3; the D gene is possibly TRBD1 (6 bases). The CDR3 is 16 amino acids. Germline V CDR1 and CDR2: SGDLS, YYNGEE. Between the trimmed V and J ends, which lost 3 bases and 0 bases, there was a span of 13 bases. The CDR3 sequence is CASSASLQGSGNTIYF. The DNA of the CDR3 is TGTGCCAGCAGCGCGTCATTACAGGGCTCTGGAAACACCATATATTTT. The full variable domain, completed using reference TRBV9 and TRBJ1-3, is DSGVTQTPKHLITATGQRVTLRCSPRSGDLSVYWYQQSLDQGLQFLIQYYNGEERAKGNILERFSAQQFPDLHSELNLSSLELGDSALYFCASSASLQGSGNTIYFGEGSWLTVV.

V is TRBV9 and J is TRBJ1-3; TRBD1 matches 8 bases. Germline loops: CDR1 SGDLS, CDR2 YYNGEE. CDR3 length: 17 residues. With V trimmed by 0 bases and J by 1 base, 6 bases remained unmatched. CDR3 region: CASSVGWQGASGNTIYF. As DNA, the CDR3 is TGTGCCAGCAGCGTAGGGTGGCAGGGGGCGTCTGGAAACACCATATATTTT.

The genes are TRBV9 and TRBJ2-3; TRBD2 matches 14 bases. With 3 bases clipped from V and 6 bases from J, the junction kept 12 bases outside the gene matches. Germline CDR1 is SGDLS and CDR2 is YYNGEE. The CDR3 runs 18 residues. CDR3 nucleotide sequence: TGTGCCAGCAGCGCTCTCGAGGGACTAGCGGGAGTCAGTGATACGCAGTATTTT. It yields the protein CASSALEGLAGVSDTQYF.

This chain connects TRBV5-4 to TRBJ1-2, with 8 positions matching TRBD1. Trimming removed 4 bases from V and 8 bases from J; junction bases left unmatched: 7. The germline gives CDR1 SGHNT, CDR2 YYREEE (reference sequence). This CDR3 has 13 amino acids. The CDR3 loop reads CASSPTGAGGYTF. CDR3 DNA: TGTGCCAGCAGCCCGACAGGGGCGGGCGGCTACACCTTC.

The CDR3 loop reads CASQRGGLGNEQFF. Here the CDR3 DNA reads TGCGCCTCCCAGCGGGGGGGCCTCGGCAATGAGCAGTTCTTC. V usage is TRBV4-1 and J usage is TRBJ2-1; 10 nucleotides agree with TRBD2. With 11 bases clipped from V and 6 bases from J, the junction kept 10 bases outside the gene matches. Germline V gene data show CDR1 as MGHRA and CDR2 as YSYEKL. The CDR3 contains 14 residues.

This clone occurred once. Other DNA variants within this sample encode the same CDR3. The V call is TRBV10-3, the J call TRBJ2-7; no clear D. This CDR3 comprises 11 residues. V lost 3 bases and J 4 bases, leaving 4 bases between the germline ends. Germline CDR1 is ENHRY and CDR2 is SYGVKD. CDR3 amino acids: CAISDAYEQYF. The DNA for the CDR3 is TGTGCCATCAGTGACGCATACGAGCAGTACTTC.

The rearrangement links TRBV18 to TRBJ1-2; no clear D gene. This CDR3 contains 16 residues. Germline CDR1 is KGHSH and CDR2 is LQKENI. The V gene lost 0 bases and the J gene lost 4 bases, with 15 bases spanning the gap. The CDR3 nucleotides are TGTGCCAGCTCACCACCTAACGGGGTGGGAGCCTATGGCTACACCTTC. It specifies CASSPPNGVGAYGYTF.